Included here is one T cell receptor beta chain sequence, with context. The CDR3 is 16 amino acids. The V end lost 1 base, the J end lost 1 base, and 11 bases lay between the germline ends. In germline, CDR1 is MNHNS, CDR2 SASEGT. Random hexamers were used to reverse transcribe roughly 0.45 to 1 ug of RNA. An immunoSEQ multiplex PCR generated amplified TCR beta CDR3 products spanning 54 Vbeta and 13 Jbeta. MiXCR was run by TCRdb on the immunoSEQ multiplex PCR reads, yielding one entry per CDR3 protein. The sample yields more than 200,000 distinct CDR3 sequences, just under 95% seen once. The data were obtained in a study of CD8 T cells in Susac syndrome. CD8+ and CD4+ T cells circulating in blood were sequenced for TCR beta. It was treatment-naive patients with stable or active relapsing-remitting disease who made up the multiple sclerosis controls. TEMRA cells were enriched by FACS, while CD8+ and CD4+ T cells were obtained through a negative isolation that was performed magnetically.

The origin of this receptor is a human donor with multiple sclerosis. This sequence joins TRBV6-1 and TRBJ2-4, with D possibly matching TRBD2 (5 bases). Sequenced input: CD4+ T cells from PBMCs. CDR3 in amino acids: CASSEEATGAKNIQYF. The CDR3 DNA follows: TGTGCCAGCAGTGAAGAAGCGACGGGGGCCAAAAACATTCAGTACTTC.